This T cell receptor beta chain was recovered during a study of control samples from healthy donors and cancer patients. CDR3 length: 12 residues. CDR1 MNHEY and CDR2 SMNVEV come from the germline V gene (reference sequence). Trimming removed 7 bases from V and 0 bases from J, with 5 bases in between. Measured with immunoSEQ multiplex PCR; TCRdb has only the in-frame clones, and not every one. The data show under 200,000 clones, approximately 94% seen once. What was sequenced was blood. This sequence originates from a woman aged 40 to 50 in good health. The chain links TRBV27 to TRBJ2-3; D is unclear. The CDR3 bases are TGTGCCAGCATAGGTAGCACAGATACGCAGTATTTT. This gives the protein CASIGSTDTQYF.